This TCR beta chain is drawn from a study of cytomegalovirus exposure and HLA in healthy donors (dated by TCRdb to the late 2010s). Some background on the complete study: An earlier analysis of 587 of the donors reported approximately 300 Gb of sequence data and 117 million unique TCR beta sequences obtained from about 200 million T cells. An early release that covered 640 HLA-typed donors contained approximately 300 gigabases of sequencing data and some 87 million unique TCR sequences. Of the roughly 400 genotyped donors, 65% to 90% fell in the genetic ancestry cluster associated with self-reported Caucasian donors. The study was designed to test whether signatures of past pathogen exposure could be identified by cataloging public T cell receptors. The study profiled the T cell repertoires of more than 500 subjects by immunosequencing and related them to cytomegalovirus serostatus. A separate validation cohort of 100 to 150 different subjects was used in addition to the approximately 610-subject first cohort. The study combined high-throughput TCR immunosequencing, statistical association of individual TCRs with disease status, and machine learning to predict cytomegalovirus infection status. In a later analysis, previously published TCR beta repertoires from hundreds of donors were re-analyzed and high-resolution HLA genotyping was added so that TCR occurrence patterns could be studied. Rather than drawing on any new phenotypic data, the later analysis identified candidate immune exposures from TCR beta sequences and the way those sequences occurred across donors. An earlier analysis of some 600 of the donors applied high-throughput TCR beta sequencing to assess whether each TCR beta V gene segment acted as functional or pseudogenic. Donor age, sex, ethnicity and CMV serostatus were compiled alongside the repertoire data. A later genetic analysis used genome-wide SNP genotypes for 398 of the 666 donors, treating that subset as a discovery cohort. Every repertoire in the discovery cohort had been generated on one and the same sequencing platform. HLA typing covered class I and class II loci at four-digit resolution. The number of typed donors differed by locus: roughly 620-630 for A, B, C, DRB1 and DQB1; approximately 540 for DQA1; approximately 610 for DPA1; and about 470 for DPB1. Because of strong linkage in the cohort, a few DR-DQ haplotypes were treated as single units for association and clustering. Across approximately 400 genotyped donors of the cohort, an average of roughly 250,000 unique TCR beta nucleotide sequences per donor were sequenced, and 15% to 20% of those sequences were non-productive. The paper's findings and limits, for the study overall: When HLA alleles, especially DR and DQ, strongly co-occurred, attributing TCR associations to individual alleles was difficult. At a false discovery rate of 0.05, a later analysis linked around 15,000 TCR beta sequences to specific HLA alleles. The authors suggested that the approach could potentially be extended to other disease states and immunological phenotypes. Across donors, most TCR sequences were observed very rarely, whereas some public TCRs were present in many individuals. A few of the identified cytomegalovirus-associated TCR beta chains were confirmed in vitro to be specific for cytomegalovirus antigens. According to a later analysis, most CMV-associated TCR beta chains appeared to be HLA-restricted, and the HLA associations seemed to be driven largely by CMV exposure. The only immune exposure information available for the cohort was CMV serostatus. An association between a missense DCLRE1C variant and V-gene and J-gene trimming of TCR beta chains was found in a later genetic analysis and replicated in an independent cohort. The sequencing pipeline was judged likely to have produced a cluster of highly shared sequence variants as a technical artifact. In both the original and validation cohorts, the classifier was reported to diagnose cytomegalovirus status with high specificity and sensitivity. Only TCR beta chains were sequenced in this cohort, and the absence of alpha or paired-chain data limited detectable features. The study gave a list of some 150 TCR beta chains associated with cytomegalovirus. Correlated functional status among segregating V segments might be attributable to linkage disequilibrium, but an unknown experimental factor could not be ruled out. A further reported finding was that TCR beta sequences accurately predicted the HLA-A and HLA-B alleles for most subjects in the first cohort. The presence/absence analyses assumed that sequencing depth was roughly uniform across donors, and that assumption may not be true. In a later analysis, HLA-associated TCR beta chains were found to be more clonally expanded and to have lower generation probabilities than equally common non-associated chains. According to a later genetic analysis, donors in an Asian-associated ancestry cluster had fewer N-insertions in productive TCRs than the approximately 630-donor mean. Broadly in line with IMGT annotations, most TCR beta V segments showed up in productive rearrangements about 87% or about 30% of the time in an earlier analysis of several hundred of the donors. HLA typing was unavailable for some donors at each locus, so association tests used only the typed subset. Seventeen rarely observed V segments, including chromosome 9 orphons, were excluded from the earlier analysis of about 610 of the donors because counts were too low. Some IMGT-functional V segments, including TRBV6-2 and TRBV6-3, could not be told apart with the 87-base-pair reads, so those segments were excluded. A later analysis reported that several top co-occurrence clusters appeared linked to parvovirus B19, influenza, CMV and Epstein-Barr virus. In a later analysis, the rate of TCR association differed among HLA loci, with DRB1 alleles having the most associated TCRs and HLA-C alleles having the fewest.

The protocol used for the library was the immunoSEQ multiplex PCR assay. A mixture of 60 forward primers for TCR Vbeta segments and 13 reverse primers for TCR Jbeta segments was used in the multiplex PCR. A multiplex PCR assay on genomic DNA amplified the CDR3 region of rearranged TCR beta genes. On the Illumina HiSeq System, the amplified TCR beta libraries were sequenced as 87-base-pair reads. In the authors' own workflow: In a later analysis, 77 million or so unique TCR beta chains were counted across the roughly 610 repertoires, and around 10 million of these chains were shared by at least two donors. A nearest-neighbor algorithm error-corrected the raw reads and collapsed the reads into unique sequences, merging closely related sequences to remove PCR and sequencing errors. V, D and J gene segments were assigned by aligning CDR3 sequences to IMGT reference sequences. For a sequence to be retained, a match of at least six nucleotides was required to both a V gene segment and a J gene segment. Rearrangements were called productive when the CDR3 lacked stop codons and stayed in frame with V and J; all others were non-productive. Following IMGT convention, CDR3 was defined as the stretch from the second conserved V-encoded cysteine to the conserved J-encoded phenylalanine. The earlier analysis of some 600 of the donors excluded sequences that lacked an unambiguous match to a single V gene segment. In an earlier analysis of around 590 of the donors, a V segment was called functional when productive rearrangements were above 56.7%, and segregating when the standard deviation between donors exceeded 5%. A statistical classification framework was developed to diagnose cytomegalovirus status using the catalog of TCR beta chain sequences. In a later analysis, TCR nucleotide sequences were compared against IMGT/GENE-DB human TR gene sequences so that V and J genes could be assigned. The TCRdist pipeline was used in a later analysis to assign CDR3 sequences and most-parsimonious VDJ recombination scenarios. In a later analysis, every TCR beta chain was defined by the combination of its CDR3 amino acid sequence and its V-gene family, and reads without a unique V-gene family were dropped. In a later analysis, 450 to 600 highly shared, low-generation-probability nucleotide sequences were removed to address suspected cross-contamination and a sequencing artifact. A later analysis calculated a clonal expansion index for each public chain from normalized within-repertoire ranks of inferred template counts. A later analysis computed generation probabilities with a VDJ recombination model fitted to out-of-frame rearrangements, and checked the results against IGoR. In a later analysis, TCR-TCR, TCR-HLA and TCR-CMV co-occurrence was scored with hypergeometric tests, and a repertoire-size bias correction was applied to TCR pairs. To estimate false discovery rates, a later analysis permuted the HLA or CMV assignments 20 times. In a later analysis, co-occurring TCRs were grouped with DBSCAN, and TCRdist sequence similarity was added when clustering was performed within HLA-allele-positive subsets. Co-occurrence clustering excluded repertoires with fewer than 30,000 or more than 120,000 public chains, plus five with anomalous nucleotide sharing. This immuneACCESS table, as held by TCRdb, lists in-frame sequences with V and J called but not all clones. Of the missing ones, under half trace to an unresolved V gene in checked studies; the others have no known cause. V, J and clone size derive from that table, while D and trimming were established from the DNA sequence. This sample has fewer than 200,000 clones in its table, and 80% of those were observed once. Clones ranked in the top ten supply roughly 4.8% of the sample.

CDR3 length: 17 amino acids, cysteine to phenylalanine. Only the CDR3 DNA is retained, 51 bases long and in frame from the first base. V is trimmed back by 5 bases and J by 3 bases, and the junction contains 10 bases that no gene match accounts for. The germline V gene supplies CDR1 ENHRY and CDR2 SYGVKD. As concerns this clone: It has no known antigen specificity. No quality values exist for individual bases; no much larger clone is one base distant.

The cohort was made up of 500 to 850 healthy bone marrow donors. All cohort members were sampled while nominally healthy, although unrecorded immune exposures were likely present. The donor tested CMV seropositive and was one of the 289 seropositive cohort members. A peripheral blood sample was provided by each donor, and peripheral blood mononuclear cells were used for TCR beta sequencing. Genomic DNA was extracted from the blood cell samples with the Qiagen DNeasy Blood Extraction Kit. This sequence was found in a woman aged 45-60 years in good health and CMV-seropositive. The chain joins TRBV10-3 to TRBJ1-2, with 12 central nucleotides matching TRBD1. Input material: PBMCs. The DNA reads TGTGCCATCAGTTCCGGGACAGGGGGCCGGTGGGACTATGGCTACACCTTC. Translation gives CAISSGTGGRWDYGYTF.